These T cell receptor beta chains were read from a single sample in a study of cytomegalovirus exposure and HLA in healthy donors. Repertoires were generated with immunoSEQ multiplex PCR, while TCRdb's copy carries only in-frame clones and drops some. Of approximately 300,000 clones in the sample, roughly 88% are singletons; the top ten hold 0.75% to 0.85%. The sequenced sample was PBMCs. Receptors were obtained from a woman aged 18-35 years in good health and CMV-seronegative. The CDR3 runs from the conserved cysteine through the conserved F or W. Fields, in order: clone size, V gene, D gene, J gene, CDR3 DNA, CDR3 protein. The D gene is left open where the match is weak. Clone size is shown for a subset of rows, as once, few, many or a class of expanded clone.

.	TRBV28	TRBD1	TRBJ2-3	TGTGCCAGCAGCTCTACAGGGGTCACAGATACGCAGTATTTT	CASSSTGVTDTQYF
.	TRBV13	TRBD2	TRBJ2-7	TGTGCCAGCAGCTTAGGCCCCGCTAGCGGGATGGGGCTTTCCTACGAGCAGTACTTC	CASSLGPASGMGLSYEQYF
.	TRBV7-3	.	TRBJ1-1	TGTGCCAGCAGCTTATCCGCAGGGTTCATGAACACTGAAGCTTTCTTT	CASSLSAGFMNTEAFF
.	TRBV19	.	TRBJ2-7	TGTGCCAGTAGTAGTCTAGCAGGGGCCTACGAGCAGTACTTC	CASSSLAGAYEQYF
once	TRBV5-1	.	TRBJ2-7	TGCGCCAGCAGTTTAGCCCAAGGTTCTTACGAGCAGTACTTC	CASSLAQGSYEQYF
.	TRBV9	TRBD2	TRBJ2-7	TGTGCCAGCAGCGTAGATGAGACTAGCGTTTACGAGCAGTACTTC	CASSVDETSVYEQYF
.	TRBV10-3	.	TRBJ2-7	TGTGCCATCAGCCCCGGGACTGCCTCAAGAGGCGAGCAGTACTTC	CAISPGTASRGEQYF
once	TRBV20-1	.	TRBJ2-5	TGCAGTGCTCAGAGGCAAGAGACCCAGTACTTC	CSAQRQETQYF
.	TRBV5-1	.	TRBJ2-1	TGCGCCAGCAGCTTAACGAGTGAGCAGTTCTTC	CASSLTSEQFF
.	TRBV28	TRBD2	TRBJ2-1	TGTGCCAGCACCACTATGGTGGGACTAGCGGGAGGGGATGAGCAGTTCTTC	CASTTMVGLAGGDEQFF
.	TRBV6-1	.	TRBJ2-1	TGTGCCAGCAGTGATCCAGGGGTTGCGAATCCTAAGTACAATGAGCAGTTCTTC	CASSDPGVANPKYNEQFF
.	TRBV4-3	TRBD2	TRBJ2-7	TGCGCCAGCAGCGGGGTAGCGGGAGGGACCTACGAGCAGTACTTC	CASSGVAGGTYEQYF
.	TRBV28	TRBD2	TRBJ2-1	TGTGCCACCAGTTCTATTCAGGCTAGCGGGAGAAATGAGCAGTTCTTC	CATSSIQASGRNEQFF
.	TRBV6-1	TRBD2	TRBJ2-1	TGTGCCAGCAGTGGTCCTAGCGGAACACGGGAGCAGTTCTTC	CASSGPSGTREQFF
.	TRBV6-5	TRBD2	TRBJ2-1	TGTGCCAGCAGTGCCAATAGCGGGAGGGTCAATGAGCAGTTCTTC	CASSANSGRVNEQFF
.	TRBV29-1	.	TRBJ2-3	TGCAGCACCCTCCCCGGGACACCTAGCACAGATACGCAGTATTTT	CSTLPGTPSTDTQYF
.	TRBV29-1	TRBD2	TRBJ2-2	TGCAGCGTTGAAGCGCGGGAGGTCGGGGAGCTGTTTTTT	CSVEAREVGELFF
.	TRBV29-1	.	TRBJ2-1	TGCAGCGTTGAGCTTCCGGGGAGAAGGAATGAGCAGTTCTTC	CSVELPGRRNEQFF
.	TRBV7-8	.	TRBJ2-1	TGTGCCAGCAGCTTAGCCAGAAATGAGCAGTTCTTC	CASSLARNEQFF
.	TRBV6-6	TRBD1	TRBJ2-1	TGTGCCAGCAGTTACCCGTACAGGGGCAATGAGCAGTTCTTC	CASSYPYRGNEQFF
.	TRBV4-2	TRBD2	TRBJ2-7	TGTGCCAGCAGCCAAGGGGGACTAGCGGGCCACGAGCAGTACTTC	CASSQGGLAGHEQYF
few	TRBV5-6	.	TRBJ2-7	TGTGCCAGCAGCTTGGGAGCAGGCGAGCAGTACTTC	CASSLGAGEQYF
.	TRBV4-1	TRBD2	TRBJ2-7	TGCGCCAGCAGCCATAAAGCGGGGGCTAACTACGAGCAGTACTTC	CASSHKAGANYEQYF
.	TRBV11-2	.	TRBJ1-1	TGTGCCAGCAGCTTAGCTGCGGGGGCTGGTGAAGCTTTCTTT	CASSLAAGAGEAFF
.	TRBV9	TRBD2	TRBJ2-5	TGTGCCAGCAGCGATCCGGGACTAGCGGTTAAGACACCAGAGACCCAGTACTTC	CASSDPGLAVKTPETQYF
many	TRBV7-3	TRBD2	TRBJ2-7	TGTGCCAGCAGCTCGCAGACTAGCGGGAGGGCCCCCTACGAGCAGTACTTC	CASSSQTSGRAPYEQYF
.	TRBV19	TRBD1	TRBJ2-1	TGTGCCAGTAGTGGACAGGGGATCTTCGGTGAGCAGTTCTTC	CASSGQGIFGEQFF
.	TRBV5-1	TRBD1	TRBJ2-7	TGCGCCAGCAGCTCGACAGGGGGCGGCTACGAGCAGTACTTC	CASSSTGGGYEQYF
.	TRBV11-2	TRBD1	TRBJ1-1	TGTGCCAGCAGCTTAGGGCGGACAGGAGATGAAGCTTTCTTT	CASSLGRTGDEAFF
.	TRBV7-3	TRBD2	TRBJ2-1	TGTGCCAGCAGCTTGGAACCTAGCGGGAACAATGAGCAGTTCTTC	CASSLEPSGNNEQFF
few	TRBV5-1	.	TRBJ2-7	TGCGCCAGCAGCTTGGCCCCAGTCTACGAGCAGTACTTC	CASSLAPVYEQYF
.	TRBV28	.	TRBJ2-7	TGTGCCAGCGGCCCCGGTAGCGGATACGAGCAGTACTTC	CASGPGSGYEQYF
.	TRBV28	TRBD1	TRBJ2-7	TGTGCCAGCACCCCGACGGGACAGGGGTACGAGCAGTACTTC	CASTPTGQGYEQYF
.	TRBV28	TRBD2	TRBJ2-3	TGTGCCAGCAGTTTCCAGGGACTAGCGGACCCGGCGCAGTATTTT	CASSFQGLADPAQYF
.	TRBV7-8	.	TRBJ1-1	TGTGCCAGCAGCTTAGCGGGAGGGGCTGAGGAAGCTTTCTTT	CASSLAGGAEEAFF
.	TRBV30	TRBD2	TRBJ2-7	TGTGCCTGGAGTGGGGGGACTAGCGGACCCTACGAGCAGTACTTC	CAWSGGTSGPYEQYF
.	TRBV4-3	.	TRBJ1-2	TGCGCCAGCAGCCGCGACTGGGAGACGAACTATGGCTACACCTTC	CASSRDWETNYGYTF
.	TRBV2	.	TRBJ2-2	TGTGCCAGCAGCAGGTCCGGGGCCGGGGAGCTGTTTTTT	CASSRSGAGELFF
.	TRBV6-5	TRBD1	TRBJ2-3	TGTGCCAGCAGTAGACAGGGGCCCGACACAGATACGCAGTATTTT	CASSRQGPDTDTQYF
few	TRBV5-1	TRBD1	TRBJ2-5	TGCGCCAGCAGCACCAAAGCCGGGACAGGGGTCCAAGAGACCCAGTACTTC	CASSTKAGTGVQETQYF
.	TRBV28	.	TRBJ1-1	TGTGCCAGCAGTTTAGCAGGCACTGAAGCTTTCTTT	CASSLAGTEAFF
.	TRBV7-3	.	TRBJ1-5	TGTGCCAGCAGCTTAACCCCAAATCAGCCCCAGCATTTT	CASSLTPNQPQHF
.	TRBV19	.	TRBJ1-5	TGTGCCAGTAGGACTCTTGGGGGCCCCAATCAGCCCCAGCATTTT	CASRTLGGPNQPQHF
.	TRBV7-3	TRBD2	TRBJ2-7	TGTGCCAGCAGCTTAAGGGGGGGTGATCACTCCTACGAGCAGTACTTC	CASSLRGGDHSYEQYF
.	TRBV28	.	TRBJ2-4	TGTGCCAGCAGTCCGCCGGGACTTGCCAAAAACATTCAGTACTTC	CASSPPGLAKNIQYF
.	TRBV27	.	TRBJ1-2	TGTGCCAGCAGTCCTTTTCGGGAAGCTAACTATGGCTACACCTTC	CASSPFREANYGYTF
.	TRBV6-1	.	TRBJ2-3	TGTGCCAGCAGTGAACCGACCAGGGGAGATACGCAGTATTTT	CASSEPTRGDTQYF
.	TRBV28	TRBD1	TRBJ1-1	TGTGCCAGCAGCGAGCAGGGGGCTTATGAAGCTTTCTTT	CASSEQGAYEAFF
.	TRBV7-9	TRBD2	TRBJ2-3	TGTGCCAGCAGCTTTGGGACTAGCGCAACCACAGATACGCAGTATTTT	CASSFGTSATTDTQYF
.	TRBV28	.	TRBJ1-3	TGTGCCAGCCGTACTCATAGGGGAAGTGGAAACACCATATATTTT	CASRTHRGSGNTIYF
.	TRBV6-6	TRBD1	TRBJ1-2	TGTGCCAGCAGTTACCCGACGATACAGGGGGATGGCTACACCTTC	CASSYPTIQGDGYTF
.	TRBV10-3	TRBD2	TRBJ2-1	TGTGCCACAGGACTAGCGGGTACCGAGCAGTTCTTC	CATGLAGTEQFF
.	TRBV18	TRBD1	TRBJ2-1	TGTGCCAGCTCGCCCTTAGGGGCAGGGGGCGTAAACGATGAGCAGTTCTTC	CASSPLGAGGVNDEQFF